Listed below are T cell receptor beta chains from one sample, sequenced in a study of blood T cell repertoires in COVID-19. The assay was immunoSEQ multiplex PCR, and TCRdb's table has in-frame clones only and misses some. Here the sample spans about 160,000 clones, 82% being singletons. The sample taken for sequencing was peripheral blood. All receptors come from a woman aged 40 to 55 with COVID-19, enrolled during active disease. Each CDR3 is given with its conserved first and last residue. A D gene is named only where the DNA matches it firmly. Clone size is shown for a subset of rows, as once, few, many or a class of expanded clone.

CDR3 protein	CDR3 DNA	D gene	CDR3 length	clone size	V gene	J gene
CASSQGGVAGEKLFF	TGTGCCAGCAGCCAAGGGGGGGTAGCGGGGGAAAAACTGTTTTTT	.	15	once	TRBV4-2	TRBJ1-4
CASSLGQVRFF	TGTGCCAGCAGCTTAGGACAGGTGCGGTTCTTC	.	11	.	TRBV13	TRBJ2-1
CASRANSYNEQFF	TGTGCCAGCAGAGCGAATTCCTACAATGAGCAGTTCTTC	.	13	.	TRBV6-5	TRBJ2-1
CASSFGSVDYGYTF	TGTGCCAGCAGCTTTGGTAGCGTAGACTATGGCTACACCTTC	.	14	.	TRBV7-9	TRBJ1-2
CAWSVIRGETQYF	TGTGCCTGGAGTGTAATCAGGGGAGAGACCCAGTACTTC	.	13	once	TRBV30	TRBJ2-5
CASSVSPYNSPLHF	TGTGCCAGTAGTGTGAGTCCCTATAATTCACCCCTCCACTTT	.	14	.	TRBV19	TRBJ1-6
CATSSGAGVPYNEQFF	TGTGCCACCAGCAGCGGAGCGGGAGTACCCTACAATGAGCAGTTCTTC	TRBD2	16	once	TRBV15	TRBJ2-1
CASSARRGTSGEIGELFF	TGTGCCAGCAGCGCTCGCCGCGGGACTAGCGGGGAAATCGGGGAGCTGTTTTTT	TRBD2	18	.	TRBV9	TRBJ2-2
CAWSVTRRMVGETQYF	TGTGCCTGGAGTGTAACTCGCCGTATGGTTGGAGAGACCCAGTACTTC	.	16	.	TRBV30	TRBJ2-5
CASSFGGRGDDTQYF	TGTGCCAGCAGTTTCGGCGGGAGGGGCGACGATACGCAGTATTTT	TRBD2	15	.	TRBV28	TRBJ2-3
CASSYAANTGELFF	TGTGCCAGCAGTTATGCAGCGAACACCGGGGAGCTGTTTTTT	.	14	.	TRBV6-5	TRBJ2-2
CSGGYSYNEQFF	TGCAGCGGCGGGTATTCGTACAATGAGCAGTTCTTC	.	12	.	TRBV29-1	TRBJ2-1
CASSSGMRTEAFF	TGTGCCAGCAGCTCCGGAATGAGGACTGAAGCTTTCTTT	.	13	.	TRBV7-3	TRBJ1-1
CASRSSYWGLEGRKTQYF	TGTGCCAGCAGATCCTCTTATTGGGGACTAGAAGGTAGAAAGACCCAGTACTTC	TRBD2	18	.	TRBV2	TRBJ2-5
CASGGSEKLFF	TGTGCCAGCGGAGGGAGTGAAAAACTGTTTTTT	.	11	.	TRBV2	TRBJ1-4
CASSLTSGKLNEQFF	TGTGCCAGCAGCCTGACTAGCGGGAAGTTGAATGAGCAGTTCTTC	TRBD2	15	.	TRBV11-2	TRBJ2-1
CASSLFGAGVSYEQYF	TGTGCCAGCAGCTTGTTCGGAGCGGGAGTTTCCTACGAGCAGTACTTC	TRBD2	16	.	TRBV5-6	TRBJ2-7
CASSAGLARREQYF	TGTGCCAGCAGCGCGGGACTAGCGCGGCGGGAGCAGTACTTC	TRBD2	14	.	TRBV7-6	TRBJ2-7
CAGERSHEAFF	TGTGCCGGAGAACGTAGTCATGAAGCTTTCTTT	.	11	.	TRBV30	TRBJ1-1
CASSPALSVQGREQYF	TGTGCCAGCTCACCAGCCCTATCGGTACAGGGACGGGAGCAGTACTTC	.	16	once	TRBV18	TRBJ2-7
CASSQGQGVSPLHF	TGCGCCAGCAGCCAGGGACAGGGGGTTTCACCCCTCCACTTT	TRBD1	14	.	TRBV4-1	TRBJ1-6
CASSVATGAQYGYTF	TGTGCCAGCAGCGTAGCTACAGGTGCCCAGTATGGCTACACCTTC	.	15	.	TRBV9	TRBJ1-2
CASSKARGNYGYTF	TGTGCCAGCAGCAAAGCCAGGGGTAACTATGGCTACACCTTC	.	14	few	TRBV21-1	TRBJ1-2
CASSQVGRGYSEKLFF	TGCGCCAGCAGCCAAGTTGGTCGGGGTTACAGTGAAAAACTGTTTTTT	.	16	few	TRBV4-1	TRBJ1-4
CASSLGGIDTQYF	TGTGCCAGCAGTTTGGGAGGGATAGATACGCAGTATTTT	TRBD2	13	.	TRBV12-3/TRBV12-4	TRBJ2-3
CASSLTVDRGWVNEQFF	TGTGCCAGCAGCTTAACCGTTGACAGGGGGTGGGTCAACGAGCAGTTCTTC	TRBD1	17	once	TRBV5-5	TRBJ2-1
CASSLRQGVSYNEQFF	TGCGCCAGCAGCTTAAGGCAGGGTGTTTCCTACAATGAGCAGTTCTTC	.	16	.	TRBV5-1	TRBJ2-1
CASSPDRDVNQPQHF	TGTGCCAGCAGTCCTGACAGGGACGTCAATCAGCCCCAGCATTTT	TRBD1	15	.	TRBV28	TRBJ1-5
CAWSADTGLVQPQHF	TGTGCCTGGAGTGCCGACACAGGGTTGGTTCAGCCCCAGCATTTT	.	15	once	TRBV30	TRBJ1-5
CASSLQLAQPLHF	TGTGCCAGCAGTTTACAGCTAGCCCAACCCCTCCACTTT	.	13	many	TRBV27	TRBJ1-6
CASRRSVYNSPLHF	TGTGCCAGCAGGCGTAGTGTCTATAATTCACCCCTCCACTTT	.	14	.	TRBV28	TRBJ1-6
CASSSGAGSSYEQYF	TGTGCCAGCAGCTCCGGCGCGGGTAGCTCCTACGAGCAGTACTTC	.	15	.	TRBV11-2	TRBJ2-7